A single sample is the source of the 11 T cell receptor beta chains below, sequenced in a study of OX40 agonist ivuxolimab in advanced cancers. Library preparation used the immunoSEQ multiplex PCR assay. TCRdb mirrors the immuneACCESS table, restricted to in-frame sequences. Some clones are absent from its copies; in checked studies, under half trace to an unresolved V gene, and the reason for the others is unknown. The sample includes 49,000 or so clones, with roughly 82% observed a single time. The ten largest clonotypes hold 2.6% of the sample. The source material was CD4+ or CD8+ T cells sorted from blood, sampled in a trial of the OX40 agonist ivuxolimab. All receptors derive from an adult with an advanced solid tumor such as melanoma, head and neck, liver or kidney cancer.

CDR3 DNA: TGTGCCAGCAGCGTCGCCGGGACAGGGGCAACCGGGGAGCTGTTTTTT. Its translation: CASSVAGTGATGELFF. V is TRBV13 and J is TRBJ2-2, with TRBD1 matching over 10 bases. The V segment lost 5 bases and the J segment 5 bases; nucleotides outside the gene matches: 8. Germline CDR1 PRHDT, CDR2 FYEKMQ (reference sequence). This CDR3 spans 16 amino acids.

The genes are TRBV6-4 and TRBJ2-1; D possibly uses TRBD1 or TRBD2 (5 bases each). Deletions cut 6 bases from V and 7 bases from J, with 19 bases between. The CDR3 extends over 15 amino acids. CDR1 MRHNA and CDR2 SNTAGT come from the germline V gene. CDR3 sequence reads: CASSLGWDPRNEQFF. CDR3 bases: TGTGCCAGCAGCCTAGGCTGGGACCCGAGGAATGAGCAGTTCTTC.

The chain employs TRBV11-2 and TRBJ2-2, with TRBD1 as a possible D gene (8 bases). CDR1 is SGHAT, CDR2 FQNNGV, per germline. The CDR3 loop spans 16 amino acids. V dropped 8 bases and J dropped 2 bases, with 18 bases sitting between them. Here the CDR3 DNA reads TGTGCCAGCCAGGGGGCTAGCGGCCTAAACACCGGGGAGCTGTTTTTT. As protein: CASQGASGLNTGELFF.

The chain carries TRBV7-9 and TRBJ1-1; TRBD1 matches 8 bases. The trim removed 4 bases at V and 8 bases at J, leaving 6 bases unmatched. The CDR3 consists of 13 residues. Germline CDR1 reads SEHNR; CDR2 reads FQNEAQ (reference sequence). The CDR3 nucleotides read TGTGCCAGCAGCTCGCGACAGGGGATAGAAGCTTTCTTT. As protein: CASSSRQGIEAFF. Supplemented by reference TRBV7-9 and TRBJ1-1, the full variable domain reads DTGVSQNPRHKITKRGQNVTFRCDPISEHNRLYWYRQTLGQGPEFLTYFQNEAQLEKSRLLSDRFSAERPKGSFSTLEIQRTEQGDSAMYLCASSSRQGIEAFFGQGTRLTVV.

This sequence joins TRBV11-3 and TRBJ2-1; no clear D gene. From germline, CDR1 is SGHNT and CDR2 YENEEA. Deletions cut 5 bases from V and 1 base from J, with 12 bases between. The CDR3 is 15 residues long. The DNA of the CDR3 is TGTGCCAGCAGCCCCACTCGAGGTTCCTACAATGAGCAGTTCTTC. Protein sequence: CASSPTRGSYNEQFF.

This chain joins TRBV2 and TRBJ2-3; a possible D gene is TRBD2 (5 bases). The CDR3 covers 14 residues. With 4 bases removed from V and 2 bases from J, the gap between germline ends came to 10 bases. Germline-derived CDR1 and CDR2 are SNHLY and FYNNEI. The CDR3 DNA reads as TGTGCCAGCAGTGTCGGGGTCAACACAGATACGCAGTATTTT. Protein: CASSVGVNTDTQYF.

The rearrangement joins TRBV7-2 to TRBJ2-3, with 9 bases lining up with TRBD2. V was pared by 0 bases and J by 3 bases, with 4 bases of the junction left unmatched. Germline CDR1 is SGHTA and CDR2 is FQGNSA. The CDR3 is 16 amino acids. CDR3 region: CASSLASGRITDTQYF. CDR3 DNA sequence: TGTGCCAGCAGCTTAGCTAGCGGGAGAATTACAGATACGCAGTATTTT.

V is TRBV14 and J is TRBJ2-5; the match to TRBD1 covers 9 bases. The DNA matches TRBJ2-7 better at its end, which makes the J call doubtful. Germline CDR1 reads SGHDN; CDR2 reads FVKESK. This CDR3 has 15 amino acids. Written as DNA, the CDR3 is TGTGCCAGCAGCCAAAGGCGGACAGGGGCGCACGAGCAGTACTTC. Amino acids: CASSQRRTGAHEQYF.

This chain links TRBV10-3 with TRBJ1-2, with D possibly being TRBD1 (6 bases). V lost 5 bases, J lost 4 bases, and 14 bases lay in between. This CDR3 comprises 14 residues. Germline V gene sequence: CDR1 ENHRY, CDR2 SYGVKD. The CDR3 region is CAISRGGESYGYTF. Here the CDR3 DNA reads TGTGCCATCAGTAGGGGGGGCGAGAGCTATGGCTACACCTTC.

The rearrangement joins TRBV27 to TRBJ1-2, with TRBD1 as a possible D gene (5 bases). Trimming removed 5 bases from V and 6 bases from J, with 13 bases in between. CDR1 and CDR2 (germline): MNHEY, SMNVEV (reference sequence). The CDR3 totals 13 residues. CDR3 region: CASSVTGTNGYTF. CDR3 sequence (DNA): TGTGCCAGCAGTGTTACAGGTACAAATGGCTACACCTTC.

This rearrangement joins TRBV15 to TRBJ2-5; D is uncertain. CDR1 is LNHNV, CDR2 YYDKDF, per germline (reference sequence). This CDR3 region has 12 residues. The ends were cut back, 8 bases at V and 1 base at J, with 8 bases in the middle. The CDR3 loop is CATALGQETQYF. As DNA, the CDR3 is TGTGCCACCGCCCTAGGCCAAGAGACCCAGTACTTC.